This note documents a single T cell receptor beta chain sequence. Authors' data handling: Counts of nucleated cells, estimated from reference gene primer amplification, were obtained. Assay: immunoSEQ multiplex PCR; the TCRdb copy retains only in-frame clones and omits some. The V and J calls and clone size come from that table; D and trimming were worked out from the DNA. Here the sample spans about 270,000 clones, 88% being singletons. These data originate in a study of blood T cell repertoires in COVID-19. In the study overall: T cells, B-cell-depleted T cells, or PBMCs supplied cDNA or gDNA.

Participant reports of clinical history set cohort assignment. What the recovered Cohort 3 donors had was two negative PCRs, clearance, or symptom resolution. Germline trimming cut 4 bases from V and 4 bases from J; bases unmatched to any gene: 4. CDR1 SGHDT and CDR2 YYEEEE come from the germline V gene. The CDR3 consists of 14 residues. Sequenced sample: PBMCs or T cells enriched from blood (not recorded which). The chain links TRBV5-6 to TRBJ2-1, with TRBD1 identical over 8 bases. This TCR was recovered from a woman between 50 and 59 years old who had recovered from COVID-19. This CDR3 reads CASSTRQGYNEQFF. In DNA, the CDR3 is TGTGCCAGCAGCACCCGACAGGGGTACAATGAGCAGTTCTTC.